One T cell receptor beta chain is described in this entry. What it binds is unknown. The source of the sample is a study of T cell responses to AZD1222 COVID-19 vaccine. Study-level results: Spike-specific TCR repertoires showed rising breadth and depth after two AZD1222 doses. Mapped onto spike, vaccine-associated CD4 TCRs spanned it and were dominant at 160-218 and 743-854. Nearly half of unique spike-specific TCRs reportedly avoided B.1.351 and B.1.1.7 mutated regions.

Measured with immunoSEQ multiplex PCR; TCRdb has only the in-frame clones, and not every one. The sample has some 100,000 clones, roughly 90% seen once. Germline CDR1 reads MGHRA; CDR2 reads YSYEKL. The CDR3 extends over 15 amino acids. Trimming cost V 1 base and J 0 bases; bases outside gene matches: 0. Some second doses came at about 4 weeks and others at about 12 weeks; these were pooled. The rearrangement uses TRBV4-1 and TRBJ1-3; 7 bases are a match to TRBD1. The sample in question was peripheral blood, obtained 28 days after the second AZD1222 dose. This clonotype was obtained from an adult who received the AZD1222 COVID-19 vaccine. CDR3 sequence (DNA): TGCGCCAGCAGCCAAGCAGGGGGCTCTGGAAACACCATATATTTT. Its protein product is CASSQAGGSGNTIYF.